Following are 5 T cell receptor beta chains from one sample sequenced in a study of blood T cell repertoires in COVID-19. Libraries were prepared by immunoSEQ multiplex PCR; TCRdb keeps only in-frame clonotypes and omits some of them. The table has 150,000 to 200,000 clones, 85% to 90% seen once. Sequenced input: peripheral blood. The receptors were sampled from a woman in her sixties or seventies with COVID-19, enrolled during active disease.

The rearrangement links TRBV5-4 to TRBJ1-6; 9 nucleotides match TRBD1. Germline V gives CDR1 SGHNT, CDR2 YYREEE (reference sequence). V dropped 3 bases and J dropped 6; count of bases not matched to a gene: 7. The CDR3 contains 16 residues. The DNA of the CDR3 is TGTGCCAGCAGCTCCACCTGGGACAGGGTTAATTCACCCCTCCACTTT. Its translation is CASSSTWDRVNSPLHF.

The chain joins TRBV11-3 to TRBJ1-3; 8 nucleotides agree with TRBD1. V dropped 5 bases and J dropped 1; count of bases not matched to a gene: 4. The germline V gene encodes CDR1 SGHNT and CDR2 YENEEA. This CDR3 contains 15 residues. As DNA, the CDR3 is TGTGCCAGCAGCGGGACAGGTGATTCTGGAAACACCATATATTTT. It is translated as CASSGTGDSGNTIYF.

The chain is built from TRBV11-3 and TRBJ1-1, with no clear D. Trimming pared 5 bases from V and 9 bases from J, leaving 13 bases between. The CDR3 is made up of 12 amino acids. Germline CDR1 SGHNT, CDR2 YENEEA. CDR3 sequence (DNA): TGTGCCAGCAGCCGGAGTGGGGAGAAAGCTTTCTTT. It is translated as CASSRSGEKAFF.

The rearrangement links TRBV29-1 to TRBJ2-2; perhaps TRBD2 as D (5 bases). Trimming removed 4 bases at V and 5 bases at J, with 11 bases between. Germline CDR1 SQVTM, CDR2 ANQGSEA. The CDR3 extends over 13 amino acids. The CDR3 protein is CSVVGSGTGELFF. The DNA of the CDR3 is TGCAGCGTTGTGGGGAGCGGAACCGGGGAGCTGTTTTTT.

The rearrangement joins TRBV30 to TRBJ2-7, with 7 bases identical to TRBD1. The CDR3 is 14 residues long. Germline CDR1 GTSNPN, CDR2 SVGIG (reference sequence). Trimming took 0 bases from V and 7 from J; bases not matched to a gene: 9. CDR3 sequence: CAWSVWQGVREQYF. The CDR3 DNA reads TGTGCCTGGAGTGTATGGCAGGGGGTGAGGGAGCAGTACTTC.